This entry lists 5 T cell receptor beta chains sequenced from one sample in a study of long-term antiretroviral therapy in people with HIV. This was the immunoSEQ v3.0 assay at survey level. Clones were read by immunoSEQ multiplex PCR, and TCRdb kept only the in-frame ones, dropping some. The sample contains 11,000 or so clones, roughly 80% of which appear only once. The input for sequencing was unsorted PBMCs, taken 0.8 years before starting antiretroviral therapy. These TCRs come from a woman between 35 and 50 years old with HIV.

The chain recombines TRBV5-4 with TRBJ2-3; D call uncertain. Trimming took 2 bases from V and 4 from J, leaving 17 bases between them. Germline V CDR1 and CDR2: SGHNT, YYREEE (reference sequence). The CDR3 loop spans 16 amino acids. For the CDR3, the DNA is TGTGCCAGCAGCTTCCGTGGTTCTTCCTTTGCAGATACGCAGTATTTT. Amino acids: CASSFRGSSFADTQYF.

In this sample, this clone turned up a few times. The chain recombines TRBV7-8 with TRBJ2-7; no clear D. The germline V gene encodes CDR1 SGHVS and CDR2 FQNEAQ. Between the trimmed V and J ends, which lost 1 base and 1 base, there was a span of 11 bases. This CDR3 region has 15 residues. This CDR3 reads CASSLVDTPSYEQYF. Written as DNA, the CDR3 is TGTGCCAGCAGCTTAGTCGACACTCCTTCCTACGAGCAGTACTTC.

The chain uses TRBV19 and TRBJ1-1; TRBD1 is a possible D gene (5 bases). Germline CDR1 reads LNHDA; CDR2 reads SQIVND (reference sequence). Deletions cut 1 base from V and 1 base from J, with 7 bases between. The CDR3 consists of 14 residues. CDR3 protein: CASSIVTGNTEAFF. The CDR3 bases are TGTGCCAGTAGTATAGTCACAGGGAACACTGAAGCTTTCTTT.

The gene calls are TRBV7-2 and TRBJ1-2; D not resolved. The CDR3 has 13 residues. Germline V gene sequence: CDR1 SGHTA, CDR2 FQGNSA. The V end lost 3 bases, the J end lost 6 bases, and 11 bases lay between the germline ends. CDR3 sequence reads: CASSFRIRDGYTF. CDR3 bases: TGTGCCAGCAGCTTCAGAATTCGGGATGGCTACACCTTC.

A few counts support this clone. This sequence joins TRBV4-1 and TRBJ2-7; 16 positions match TRBD2. Unmatched junction bases numbered 8, after V lost 3 bases and J lost 0 bases. The CDR3 covers 19 residues. Germline CDR1 reads MGHRA; CDR2 reads YSYEKL. The CDR3 is CASSHQGLAGGAYSYEQYF. The DNA for the CDR3 is TGCGCCAGCAGCCACCAGGGACTAGCGGGAGGGGCCTACTCCTACGAGCAGTACTTC.